This T cell receptor (beta chain) was recorded in a study of CD8+CD57+ T cells in acquired aplastic anemia. The wider study: The study obtained an average of 3.2 ug of DNA from sorted CD4+ and CD8+ cells.

On this clonotype itself: Antigen: not known.

Overall study findings and caveats: Between patients and controls, some 31 CD8+ CDR3 sequences were found in common.

Deletions cut 6 bases from V and 4 bases from J, with 7 bases between. This CDR3 has 13 residues. CDR1 and CDR2 from the germline V gene are SNHLY and FYNNEI. TCR beta VDJ and CDR3 profiles were obtained from a genomic DNA template. MiXCR, applied by TCRdb to the reads, yields one record per CDR3 protein. In the table there are about 54,000 distinct CDR3 sequences, approximately 54% of which are singletons. Patients picked for sequencing had shown CD8+CD57+ cell expansion detected by flow cytometry. Sequenced material: sorted CD4+, CD8+, or CD8+CD57+ T cells (not recorded which) from PBMCs. This receptor was obtained from a human donor with aplastic anemia. The V call is TRBV2, the J call TRBJ2-6; the D is unclear. CDR3 nucleotides: TGTGCCAGCAGCTCCCAAGGGGCCAACGTCCTGACTTTC. Its protein is CASSSQGANVLTF.